The 19 T cell receptor beta chains in this list originate from one sample, sequenced in a study of cytomegalovirus exposure and HLA in healthy donors (dated by TCRdb to between 2016 and 2019). The library was built by means of the immunoSEQ multiplex PCR assay. For the multiplex PCR, a mixture combining 60 forward primers for TCR Vbeta segments and 13 reverse primers for TCR Jbeta segments was used. This immuneACCESS table, as held by TCRdb, lists in-frame sequences with V and J called but not all clones. Of the missing ones, under half trace to an unresolved V gene in checked studies; the others have no known cause. The sample yields over 90,000 clones; 65% to 80% were counted once. The ten largest account for about 9.3% of the sample. The sequenced material came from PBMCs. The receptors stem from a woman between 18 and 29 years old in good health and CMV-seropositive.

The J gene is TRBJ1-1, the V gene TRBV9; D uncertain. V lost 0 bases to trimming and J lost 3 bases, with 9 bases between them. The CDR3 is 14 residues long. Germline V CDR1 and CDR2: SGDLS, YYNGEE. The CDR3 sequence is CASSVGRRDTEAFF. In DNA, the CDR3 is TGTGCCAGCAGCGTAGGCAGGCGAGACACTGAAGCTTTCTTT. The full variable domain, with the rest looked up from reference TRBV9 and TRBJ1-1, is DSGVTQTPKHLITATGQRVTLRCSPRSGDLSVYWYQQSLDQGLQFLIQYYNGEERAKGNILERFSAQQFPDLHSELNLSSLELGDSALYFCASSVGRRDTEAFFGQGTRLTVV.

The CDR3 spells CASFSGDTGELFF. CDR3 bases: TGTGCCAGCTTCTCCGGGGACACCGGGGAGCTGTTTTTT. The chain joins TRBV2 to TRBJ2-2; possible D gene TRBD2, 5 bases. Between the trimmed V and J ends, which lost 8 bases and 3 bases, there was a span of 10 bases. The CDR3 loop spans 13 amino acids. In germline, CDR1 is SNHLY, CDR2 FYNNEI.

This clone has a single count. This sequence joins TRBV2 and TRBJ1-2; D unresolved. This CDR3 has 14 residues. V gave up 7 bases and J gave up 0 bases, with 12 bases separating them. Germline CDR1 and CDR2: SNHLY and FYNNEI. CDR3 residues: CASTLTLTNYGYTF. CDR3 DNA sequence: TGTGCCAGCACTCTGACACTGACTAACTATGGCTACACCTTC.

Here the CDR3 DNA reads TGTGCCAGCACCTCCCGGGGACTAGCGGGAGTTGAGGCAGATACGCAGTATTTT. Residues: CASTSRGLAGVEADTQYF. J is TRBJ2-3 and V is TRBV7-6; 14 bases match TRBD2. In germline, CDR1 is SGHVS, CDR2 FNYEAQ. Trimming removed 7 bases from V and 4 bases from J; junction bases left unmatched: 13. CDR3 length: 18 residues. Complete variable domain (other parts from reference TRBV7-6 and TRBJ2-3): GAGVSQSPRYKVTKRGQDVALRCDPISGHVSLYWYRQALGQGPEFLTYFNYEAQQDKSGLPNDRFSAERPEGSISTLTIQRTEQRDSAMYRCASTSRGLAGVEADTQYFGPGTRLTVL.

This chain joins TRBV5-5 and TRBJ2-1; 9 positions agree with TRBD2. Trimming at V came to 0 bases and at J to 0 bases, leaving 10 bases not matched to a gene. The germline V gene encodes CDR1 SGHKS and CDR2 YYEKEE (reference sequence). The CDR3 consists of 19 residues. CDR3 DNA sequence: TGTGCCAGCAGCTTGGCTCTAGCGGGGTTCGGCAGCTCCTACAATGAGCAGTTCTTC. It translates to CASSLALAGFGSSYNEQFF. The whole variable domain, filled in from reference TRBV5-5 and TRBJ2-1, reads DAGVTQSPTHLIKTRGQQVTLRCSPISGHKSVSWYQQVLGQGPQFIFQYYEKEERGRGNFPDRFSARQFPNYSSELNVNALLLGDSALYLCASSLALAGFGSSYNEQFFGPGTRLTVL.

The DNA for the CDR3 is TGTGCCAGCAGTGTAGCGGGGGGGCCGACCGAGCAGTACTTC. This translates into CASSVAGGPTEQYF. The J gene is TRBJ2-7, the V gene TRBV7-9; 11 nucleotides match TRBD2. CDR1 SEHNR and CDR2 FQNEAQ come from the germline V gene (reference sequence). The CDR3 spans 14 residues. Germline trimming cut 6 bases from V and 6 bases from J; bases unmatched to any gene: 7.

The chain couples TRBV5-1 to TRBJ1-2; D not certain. Trimming removed 1 base at V and 8 bases at J, with 21 bases between. CDR1 is SGHRS and CDR2 is YFSETQ in the germline V gene. The CDR3 consists of 16 residues. The CDR3 bases are TGCGCCAGCAGCTTGAATGGCGGAACAGACGAGGGAGGCTACACCTTC. Translation gives CASSLNGGTDEGGYTF.

The sample holds a few counts of this clone. V is TRBV5-4 and J is TRBJ1-2; D is possibly TRBD1 (6 bases). The V end lost 2 bases, the J end lost 2 bases, and 10 bases lay between the germline ends. The CDR3 has 14 residues. Germline CDR1 reads SGHNT; CDR2 reads YYREEE (reference sequence). The CDR3 DNA sequence: TGTGCCAGCAGCTTATGGCAGGGGAACTATGGCTACACCTTC. Translating gives CASSLWQGNYGYTF.

The V and J genes are TRBV7-2 and TRBJ2-1; 7 bases are shared with TRBD2. V shed 2 bases and J 0 bases; nucleotides not matched to a gene: 4. Germline loops: CDR1 SGHTA, CDR2 FQGNSA. CDR3 length equals 16 residues. This chain's CDR3 is CASSLNGGSSYNEQFF. The CDR3 bases are TGTGCCAGCAGCTTAAATGGCGGGAGCTCCTACAATGAGCAGTTCTTC. The whole variable domain, remainder taken from reference TRBV7-2 and TRBJ2-1, is GAGVSQSPSNKVTEKGKDVELRCDPISGHTALYWYRQSLGQGLEFLIYFQGNSAPDKSGLPSDRFSAERTGGSVSTLTIQRTQQEDSAVYLCASSLNGGSSYNEQFFGPGTRLTVL.

The chain carries TRBV21-1 and TRBJ2-3; the table calls TRBD1, which could not be checked here. TRBV21-1 is a documented pseudogene. CDR3 size: 15 residues. The CDR3 nucleotides read TGTGCCAGCAGCGGAGGGGGCCCACCCACAGATACGCAGTATTTT. It codes for CASSGGGPPTDTQYF.

This clone came up a few times. The chain carries TRBV9 and TRBJ1-1, with D possibly matching TRBD1 (6 bases). Between the trimmed V and J ends, which lost 0 bases and 3 bases, there was a span of 15 bases. The CDR3 runs to 16 residues. CDR1 is SGDLS, CDR2 YYNGEE, per germline. CDR3 sequence reads: CASSVAAGAGDTEAFF. The DNA of the CDR3 is TGTGCCAGCAGCGTAGCTGCAGGGGCGGGAGACACTGAAGCTTTCTTT.

The gene calls are TRBV7-2 and TRBJ1-1; D is possibly TRBD1 (6 bases). This CDR3 comprises 15 residues. Trimming stripped 1 base from V and 8 bases from J, with 17 bases between. The germline V gene has CDR1 SGHTA and CDR2 FQGNSA. Here the CDR3 reads CASSLEPGHKKEAFF. As DNA, the CDR3 is TGTGCCAGCAGCTTAGAACCGGGACACAAGAAAGAAGCTTTCTTT.

V gene TRBV19 combines with J gene TRBJ1-5; D unresolved. Germline V CDR1 and CDR2: LNHDA, SQIVND (reference sequence). The V end was cut by 9 bases, the J end by 6 bases, with 24 bases between. The CDR3 sequence is 16 residues long. In nucleotides, the CDR3 is TGTGCCAGCCAGACTGATGAGGAGGTTCGGGGTCAGCCCCAGCATTTT. Translation gives CASQTDEEVRGQPQHF.

This clone was counted a few times. V and J are TRBV10-2 and TRBJ2-4; unclear D gene. The CDR3 sequence is 14 residues long. Deletions cut 4 bases from V and 1 base from J, with 8 bases between. The germline V gene has CDR1 WSHSY and CDR2 SAAADI. DNA of the CDR3: TGCGCCAGCAGTGGAGTCGGGGCCAAAAACATTCAGTACTTC. Residues: CASSGVGAKNIQYF.

The rearrangement joins TRBV9 to TRBJ2-7; 8 bases align to TRBD2. Germline V CDR1 and CDR2: SGDLS, YYNGEE. The CDR3 contains 14 residues. Losses at the gene ends were 2 bases for V and 2 bases for J; bases not matched to a gene: 3. CDR3 sequence (DNA): TGTGCCAGCAGCGTTAGCGGGAATCCCTACGAGCAGTACTTC. It encodes CASSVSGNPYEQYF. Complete variable domain (other parts from reference TRBV9 and TRBJ2-7): DSGVTQTPKHLITATGQRVTLRCSPRSGDLSVYWYQQSLDQGLQFLIQYYNGEERAKGNILERFSAQQFPDLHSELNLSSLELGDSALYFCASSVSGNPYEQYFGPGTRLTVT.

This clone has more than one count but fewer than ten. The gene calls are TRBV2 and TRBJ2-5, with D maybe TRBD2 (5 bases). The CDR3 runs to 14 residues. Looked up from germline, CDR1 is SNHLY and CDR2 is FYNNEI. The V gene lost 4 bases and the J gene lost 11 bases, with 20 bases spanning the gap. This CDR3 reads CASSGGFAGYEQYF. In DNA, the CDR3 is TGTGCCAGCAGTGGAGGTTTCGCGGGTTATGAGCAGTACTTC. The complete variable domain, with remaining parts taken from reference TRBV2 and TRBJ2-5, reads EPEVTQTPSHQVTQMGQEVILRCVPISNHLYFYWYRQILGQKVEFLVSFYNNEISEKSEIFDDQFSVERPDGSNFTLKIRSTKLEDSAMYFCASSGGFAGYEQYFGPGTRLLVL.

This rearrangement joins TRBV23-1 to TRBJ2-1; 14 positions agree with TRBD2. TRBV23-1 is an ORF, and what it does is uncertain. The CDR3 length is 24 residues. With V trimmed by 3 bases and J by 4 bases, 26 bases remained unmatched. As DNA, the CDR3 is TGCGCCAGCAGTCATCATCGAGGGGCATTGTGGGGACTAGCGGGAGAATGGACATACAATGAGCAGTTCTTC. This gives the protein CASSHHRGALWGLAGEWTYNEQFF.

The gene calls are TRBV19 and TRBJ2-5; the match to TRBD2 covers 15 bases. Germline V gene lookup returns CDR1 LNHDA and CDR2 SQIVND (reference sequence). This CDR3 contains 16 residues. V trimming: 5 bases; J trimming: 4 bases; junction bases outside the gene matches: 5. CDR3 nucleotide sequence: TGTGCCAGTAGTCCGTGGACTAGCGGGAGGGCAGAGACCCAGTACTTC. The encoded protein is CASSPWTSGRAETQYF.

The genes are TRBV28 and TRBJ2-5; D is uncertain. V lost 8 bases and J lost 7, with 26 bases in between. This CDR3 comprises 16 residues. Per the germline V gene, CDR1 is MDHEN and CDR2 is SYDVKM. As DNA, the CDR3 is TGTGCCAGCCGTATCGGTTCAAGTCCTCACGGTGTGACCCAGTACTTC. Amino acids: CASRIGSSPHGVTQYF.